The clone carrying this TCR beta chain was observed many times. The antigen remains undetermined. The record originates from a study of molecular identifiers for immune sequencing clone quantification. For bulk TCR libraries, previously described methods and listed TCR primers were used. Using its own MiXCR run on the PCR reads, TCRdb lists one record per CDR3 protein. This sample has 490,000 or so distinct CDR3 sequences, with about 26% found just once. Study-wide findings and caveats: Clones above 20 RNA copies contained over 98% of effector molecules and under 1% of naive molecules.

CDR3 length: 15 residues. The germline V gene encodes CDR1 MNHEY and CDR2 SVGAGI. Deletions cut 6 bases from V and 4 bases from J, with 18 bases between. The receptor comes from a human donor in good health. Some libraries in this study had Jurkat cell RNA spiked in. The sequenced material came from naive CD8+ T cells from blood, with Jurkat cell RNA spiked in. Regarding subset: FACS-sorted CD8+CD4-CCR7+CD45RA+ naive T cells. This chain connects TRBV6-5 to TRBJ1-1; weak D call: TRBD1 (6 bases). The CDR3 spells CASSGGWGLGTEAFF. Written as DNA, the CDR3 is TGTGCCAGCAGCGGAGGGTGGGGGCTGGGCACTGAAGCTTTCTTT.